This T cell receptor (beta chain) was retrieved from a study of prognosis after radiotherapy for stage I lung cancer. Study-level background: Individuals diagnosed with stage I non-small cell lung cancer underwent enrollment between 2018 and January 2019. Radiotherapy took the form of SBRT (3 to 5 fractions) with a biologically effective dose of at least 100 Gy.

Genomic DNA was subjected to two-round multiplex PCR for amplification of TCR beta CDR3. First-round PCR used primers specific to each TRBV and TRBJ gene. MiXCR was run by TCRdb on the multiplex PCR reads, yielding one entry per CDR3 protein. The sample holds tens of thousands of distinct CDR3 sequences; over 30% are singletons and the top ten take roughly 9.4%. Germline V gene sequence: CDR1 DFQATT, CDR2 SNEGSKA (reference sequence). The CDR3 loop spans 14 amino acids. Trimming cost V 2 bases and J 4 bases, with 15 bases left between them. This clonotype was sampled from a donor over 45 with non-small cell lung cancer. Source: PBMCs, taken before or after stereotactic body radiation therapy (not recorded which). The chain employs TRBV20-1 and TRBJ2-7; the D gene is possibly TRBD1 (7 bases). The CDR3 DNA reads as TGCAGTGCTAGAAGCCAGGGGGGCCTTTACGAGCAGTACTTC. Its protein is CSARSQGGLYEQYF.